This TCR beta chain was observed in a study of cytomegalovirus exposure and HLA in healthy donors. The overall study: Researchers found that about 82% of 350 to 500 genotyped donors fell within the Caucasian-associated ancestry cluster.

Germline V gene data show CDR1 as SGHDT and CDR2 as YYEEEE. Trimming took 4 bases from V and 7 from J; bases not matched to a gene: 15. The CDR3 loop spans 18 amino acids. The PCR had 60 Vbeta and 13 Jbeta primers. Assay: immunoSEQ multiplex PCR; the TCRdb copy retains only in-frame clones and omits some. This table has 90,000 to 150,000 clones, 65% to 80% appearing once. Although they were nominally healthy when sampled, donors likely had unrecorded immune exposures. The TCR comes from a young man in good health and CMV-seropositive. Input material: PBMCs. The chain recombines TRBV5-6 with TRBJ2-1; 12 positions agree with TRBD2. CDR3 in amino acids: CASSPRTSGIYSVNEQFF. In nucleotides, the CDR3 is TGTGCCAGCAGCCCGAGGACTAGCGGGATCTATAGTGTAAATGAGCAGTTCTTC.